Below, 3 T cell receptor beta chains from the same sample are listed, as sequenced in a study of T cell responses to AZD1222 COVID-19 vaccine. Method: immunoSEQ multiplex PCR; TCRdb's copy keeps in-frame clones and lacks some. The sample shows some 99,000 clones, about 85% of them seen only once. The sample consisted of peripheral blood, taken on day 0 of AZD1222 vaccination. These receptors came from an adult in good health.

This chain joins TRBV7-6 and TRBJ1-6, with 9 nucleotides matching TRBD1. The CDR3 has 14 residues. Germline V gene lookup returns CDR1 SGHVS and CDR2 FNYEAQ. The junction had 4 bases not matched to a gene; V was cut back by 4 bases and J by 9 bases. CDR3 amino acids: CASSSGQGRSPLHF. CDR3 DNA sequence: TGTGCCAGCAGCTCGGGACAGGGTCGTTCACCCCTCCACTTT.

The rearrangement uses TRBV6-5 and TRBJ1-5; 7 bases are shared with TRBD1. The CDR3 has 14 amino acids. CDR1 and CDR2 (germline): MNHEY, SVGAGI. The J segment lost 3 bases and the V segment lost 6 bases, leaving 5 bases of the junction unmatched. The CDR3 protein is CASSRGQYNQPQHF. CDR3 bases: TGTGCCAGCAGCCGGGGACAGTACAATCAGCCCCAGCATTTT.

This clone was observed a single time. The V and J genes are TRBV7-2 and TRBJ2-6; D may be TRBD1 (5 bases). Per germline, CDR1 SGHTA and CDR2 FQGNSA. V was cut by 1 base and J by 0 bases, with 10 bases left in between. This CDR3 comprises 17 residues. DNA of the CDR3: TGTGCCAGCAGCTTAGTAGGGGTCCGCTCTGGGGCCAACGTCCTGACTTTC. It codes for CASSLVGVRSGANVLTF.